The sequence of this TCR beta chain was determined in a study of cytomegalovirus exposure and HLA in healthy donors. Study summary: Early released data had approximately 86 million unique TCRs, all coming from HLA-typed donors. Study-wide results and limits: Cytomegalovirus-associated status was assigned to approximately 160 TCR beta chains. Reported results showed that the classifier diagnosed cytomegalovirus status with high specificity and sensitivity. In a later analysis, TCR beta V- and J-gene trimming showed a link to a missense DCLRE1C variant.

This clone appeared a few times. Its antigen is undetermined. This CDR3 has 14 amino acids. Germline loops: CDR1 WNHNN, CDR2 SYGVQD (reference sequence). Losses at the gene ends were 3 bases for V and 8 bases for J; bases not matched to a gene: 5. 60 Vbeta and 13 Jbeta primers were used in PCR. Libraries were prepared by immunoSEQ multiplex PCR; TCRdb keeps only in-frame clonotypes and omits some of them. The sample shows 150,000 to 200,000 clones, approximately 80% of them seen only once. The genes are TRBV10-1 and TRBJ2-2, with TRBD1 matching over 8 bases. The sequence derives from a woman in her thirties in good health and CMV-seropositive. The source material was PBMCs. The DNA for the CDR3 is TGCGCCAGCAGTGATGGGACAGGAGCGGGGGAGCTGTTTTTT. Protein: CASSDGTGAGELFF.